This section outlines one TCR beta chain sequence together with its context. The antigen is not known. This CDR3 is also generated by other DNA sequences in the sample. The entry originates in a study of metastatic and nonmetastatic thyroid tumors. About the research overall: It was across blood and tumor or nodule tissue from malignant and benign thyroid patients that repertoires were compared.

Thyroid surgery was performed in patients who had received no treatment beforehand. With MiXCR, TCRdb called clones anew from the PCR reads. Found here are fewer than 20,000 clones, just under 30% of them singletons; the top ten hold approximately 25%. The CDR3 consists of 14 residues. Deletions cut 4 bases from V and 4 bases from J, with 13 bases between. Germline-derived CDR1 and CDR2 are SGHRS and YFSETQ. Study-wide points: For both blood and tumor, malignant thyroid tumors reportedly showed significantly higher TCR beta diversity than benign nodules did.

The specimen sequenced was tumor tissue. The receptor was isolated from a male donor with papillary thyroid cancer or a benign thyroid nodule (not recorded which). Some clones in this sample may be carry-over from other donors' samples. The chain uses TRBV5-1 and TRBJ2-3; no definite D call. As DNA, the CDR3 is TGCGCCAGCAGCGAAGGCTCAGCGTCAGATACGCAGTATTTT. This gives the protein CASSEGSASDTQYF.